This T cell receptor (beta chain) came from a study of T-cell reconstitution after alpha-beta-depleted transplantation in children. The CDR3 loop spans 15 amino acids. Germline V gene lookup returns CDR1 SGHKS and CDR2 YYEKEE (reference sequence). The V end lost 1 base, the J end lost 4 bases, and 12 bases lay between the germline ends. Preparation of the TCRbeta library involved a method that used unique molecular identifiers. One entry per CDR3 protein results from TCRdb running MiXCR on the PCR reads. The sample carries nearly 350,000 distinct CDR3 sequences, 15% to 20% recorded once. As for this clonotype: The antigen remains unidentified.

Study-level findings and limits: It was reported that alpha-beta T cells came from several hundred expanded graft clones (about two months after transplant). T-cell numbers and diversity one year post-transplant derived largely from freshly generated T cells. Some patients' high day-60 TCRbeta diversity was traced to surviving recipient T cells and thymic progenitors.

J is TRBJ1-5 and V is TRBV5-5; no firm D call. Material: PBMCs, mostly from graft donor cells, obtained 360 days after TCRalphabeta/CD19-depleted stem cell transplant. This receptor was obtained from a male patient aged 2-10 years who had a stem cell transplant for acute lymphoblastic leukemia, so the T cells may come from the graft donor. The CDR3 here is CASSLWIDGNQPQHF. DNA for the CDR3: TGTGCCAGCAGCTTGTGGATCGACGGGAATCAGCCCCAGCATTTT.